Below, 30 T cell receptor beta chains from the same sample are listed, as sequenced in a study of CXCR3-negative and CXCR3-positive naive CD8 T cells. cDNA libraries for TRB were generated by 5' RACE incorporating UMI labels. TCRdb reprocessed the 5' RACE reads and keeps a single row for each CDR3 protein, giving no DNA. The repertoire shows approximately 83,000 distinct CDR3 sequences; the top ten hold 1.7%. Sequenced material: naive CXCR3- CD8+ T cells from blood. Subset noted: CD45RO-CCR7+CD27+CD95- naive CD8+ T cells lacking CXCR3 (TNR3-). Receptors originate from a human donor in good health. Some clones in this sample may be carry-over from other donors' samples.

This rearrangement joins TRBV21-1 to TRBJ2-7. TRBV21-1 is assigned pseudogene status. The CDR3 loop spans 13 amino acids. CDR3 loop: CASSFLRTYEQYF.

The CDR3: CASSTGSWEQYF. J is TRBJ2-7 and V is TRBV6-2 or TRBV6-3; lacking DNA, the TRBD1 call made by TCRdb goes unchecked. This CDR3 spans 12 amino acids. Germline CDR1 and CDR2: MNHEY and SVGEGT.

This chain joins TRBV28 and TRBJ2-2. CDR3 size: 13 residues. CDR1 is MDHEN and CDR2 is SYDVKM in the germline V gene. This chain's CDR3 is CASSYPSVGELFF.

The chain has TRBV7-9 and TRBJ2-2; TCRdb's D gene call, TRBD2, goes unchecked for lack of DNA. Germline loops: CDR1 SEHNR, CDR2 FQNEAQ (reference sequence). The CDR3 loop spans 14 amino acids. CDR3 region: CASSSDFQVMELFF.

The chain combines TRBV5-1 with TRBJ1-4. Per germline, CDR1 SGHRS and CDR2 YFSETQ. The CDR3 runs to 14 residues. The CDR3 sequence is CASSLEGWNEKLFF.

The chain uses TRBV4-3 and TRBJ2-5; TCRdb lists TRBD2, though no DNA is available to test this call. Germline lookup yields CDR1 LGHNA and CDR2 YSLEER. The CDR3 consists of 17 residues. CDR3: CASSQGFLAGGQETQYF.

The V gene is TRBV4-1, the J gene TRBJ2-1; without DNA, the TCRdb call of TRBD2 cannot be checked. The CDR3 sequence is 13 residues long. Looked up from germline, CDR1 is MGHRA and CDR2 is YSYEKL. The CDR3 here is CASSHQAGIEQFF.

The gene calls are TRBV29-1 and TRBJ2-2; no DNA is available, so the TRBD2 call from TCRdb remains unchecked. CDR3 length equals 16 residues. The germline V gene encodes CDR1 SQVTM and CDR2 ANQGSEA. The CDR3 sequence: CSVVLAGGPEAGELFF.

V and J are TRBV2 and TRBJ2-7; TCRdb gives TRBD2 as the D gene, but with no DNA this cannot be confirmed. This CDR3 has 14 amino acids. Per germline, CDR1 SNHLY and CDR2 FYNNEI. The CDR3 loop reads CASSVGALAYEQYF.

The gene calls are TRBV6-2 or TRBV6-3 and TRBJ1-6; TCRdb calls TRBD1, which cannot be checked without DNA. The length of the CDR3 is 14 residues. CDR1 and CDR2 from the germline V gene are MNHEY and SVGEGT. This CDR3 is CASSEDRANSPLHF.

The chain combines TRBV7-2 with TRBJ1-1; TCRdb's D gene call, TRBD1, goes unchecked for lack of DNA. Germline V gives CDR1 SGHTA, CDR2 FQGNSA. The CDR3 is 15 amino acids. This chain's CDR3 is CASSLPAGQASEAFF.

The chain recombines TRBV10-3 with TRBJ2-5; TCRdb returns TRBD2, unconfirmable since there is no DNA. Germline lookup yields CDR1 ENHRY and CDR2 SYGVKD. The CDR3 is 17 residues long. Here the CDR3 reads CAISAGLAVPEEETQYF.

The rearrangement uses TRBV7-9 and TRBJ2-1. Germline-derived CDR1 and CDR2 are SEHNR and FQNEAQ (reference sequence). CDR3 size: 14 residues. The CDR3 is CASSLSGGYNEQFF. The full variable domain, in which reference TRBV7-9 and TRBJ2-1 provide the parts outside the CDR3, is DTGVSQNPRHKITKRGQNVTFRCDPISEHNRLYWYRQTLGQGPEFLTYFQNEAQLEKSRLLSDRFSAERPKGSFSTLEIQRTEQGDSAMYLCASSLSGGYNEQFFGPGTRLTVL.

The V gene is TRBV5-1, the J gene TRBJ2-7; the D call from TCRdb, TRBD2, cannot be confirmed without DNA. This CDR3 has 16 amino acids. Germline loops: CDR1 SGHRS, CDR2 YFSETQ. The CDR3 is CASSLGSGETSYEQYF.

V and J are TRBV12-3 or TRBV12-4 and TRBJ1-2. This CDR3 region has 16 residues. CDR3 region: CASSPSFSQYFYGYTF.

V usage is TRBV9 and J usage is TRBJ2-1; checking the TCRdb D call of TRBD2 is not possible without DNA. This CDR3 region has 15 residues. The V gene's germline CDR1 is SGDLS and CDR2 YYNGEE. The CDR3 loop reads CASSLRAGDYNEQFF. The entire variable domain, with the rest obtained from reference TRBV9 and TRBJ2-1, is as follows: DSGVTQTPKHLITATGQRVTLRCSPRSGDLSVYWYQQSLDQGLQFLIQYYNGEERAKGNILERFSAQQFPDLHSELNLSSLELGDSALYFCASSLRAGDYNEQFFGPGTRLTVL.

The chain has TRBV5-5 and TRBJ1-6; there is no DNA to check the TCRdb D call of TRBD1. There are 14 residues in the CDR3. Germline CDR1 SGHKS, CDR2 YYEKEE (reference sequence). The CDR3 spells CASSSGQVYSPLHF.

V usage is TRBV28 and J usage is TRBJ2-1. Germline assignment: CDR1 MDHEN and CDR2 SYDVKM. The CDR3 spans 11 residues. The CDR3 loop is CASSWWAEQFF.

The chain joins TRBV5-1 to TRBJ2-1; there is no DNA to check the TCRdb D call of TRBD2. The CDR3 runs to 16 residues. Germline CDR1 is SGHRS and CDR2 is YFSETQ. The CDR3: CASSLQRGLSDNEQFF.

The CDR3 loop is CSVEGQGALYNEQFF. The chain employs TRBV29-1 and TRBJ2-1; TCRdb calls TRBD1, which cannot be checked without DNA. This CDR3 has 15 amino acids. Germline values: CDR1 SQVTM, CDR2 ANQGSEA.

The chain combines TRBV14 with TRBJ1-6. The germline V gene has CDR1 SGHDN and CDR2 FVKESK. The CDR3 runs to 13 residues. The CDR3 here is CASSQDLVSPLHF. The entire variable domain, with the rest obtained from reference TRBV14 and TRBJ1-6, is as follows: EAGVTQFPSHSVIEKGQTVTLRCDPISGHDNLYWYRRVMGKEIKFLLHFVKESKQDESGMPNNRFLAERTGGTYSTLKVQPAELEDSGVYFCASSQDLVSPLHFGNGTRLTVT.

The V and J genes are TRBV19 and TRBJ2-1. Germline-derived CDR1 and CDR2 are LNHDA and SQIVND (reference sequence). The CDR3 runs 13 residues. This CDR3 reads CASSNGEYNEQFF.

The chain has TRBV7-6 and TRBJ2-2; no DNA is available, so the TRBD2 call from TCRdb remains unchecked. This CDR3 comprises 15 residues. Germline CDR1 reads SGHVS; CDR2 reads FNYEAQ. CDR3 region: CASTAPGGYTGELFF.

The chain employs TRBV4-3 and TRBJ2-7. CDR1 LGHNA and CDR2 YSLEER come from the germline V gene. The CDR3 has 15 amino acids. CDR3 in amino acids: CASSHTLGESYEQYF.

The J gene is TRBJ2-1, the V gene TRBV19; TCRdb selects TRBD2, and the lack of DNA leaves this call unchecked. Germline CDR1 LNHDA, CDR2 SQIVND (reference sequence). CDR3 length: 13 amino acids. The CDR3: CASKVPGVNEQFF.

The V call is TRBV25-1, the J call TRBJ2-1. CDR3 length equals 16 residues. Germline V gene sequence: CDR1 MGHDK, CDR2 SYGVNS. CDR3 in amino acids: CASSEFTGGPHNEQFF.

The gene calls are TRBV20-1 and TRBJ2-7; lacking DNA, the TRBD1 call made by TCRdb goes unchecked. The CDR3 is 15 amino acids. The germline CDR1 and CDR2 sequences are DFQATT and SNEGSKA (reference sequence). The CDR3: CSATGSTGKTYEQYF.

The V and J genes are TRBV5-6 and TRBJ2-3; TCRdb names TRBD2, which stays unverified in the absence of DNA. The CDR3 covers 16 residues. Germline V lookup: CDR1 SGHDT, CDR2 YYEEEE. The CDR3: CASSLGIAGLLGTQYF.

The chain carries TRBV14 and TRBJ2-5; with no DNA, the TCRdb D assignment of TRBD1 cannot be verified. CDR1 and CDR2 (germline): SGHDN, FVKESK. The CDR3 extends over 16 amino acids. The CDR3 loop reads CASSQLFGAPQETQYF.

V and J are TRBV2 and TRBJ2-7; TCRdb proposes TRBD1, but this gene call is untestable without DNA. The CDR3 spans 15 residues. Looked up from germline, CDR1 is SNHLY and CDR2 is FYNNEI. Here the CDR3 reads CASSELAGGPYEQYF.